The 15 T cell receptor beta chains reported below all come from one sample, sequenced in a study of kidney transplant recipient with SARS-CoV-2 infection listed by TCRdb under 2021. The time point label, as the study defines it: pre-pandemic baseline sample and day 111 after first positive SARS-CoV-2 test. The reads were generated on an Illumina MiSeq. The raw public data were reprocessed by TCRdb itself: fastp quality trimming at Q25, MiXCR clonotype calling, in-frame beta chains only. A single entry per CDR3 protein holds the most common genes and DNA from its merged rows. The sample profile shows fewer than 250,000 distinct CDR3 sequences; around 30% of them were found once. The ten largest clones represent under 9.5% of the sample. The specimen comprised a blood sample, sampled at baseline and on approximately day 120 from a kidney transplant recipient. These receptors all come from a male patient between 25 and 39 years old who had COVID-19 and was a kidney transplant recipient. After a transplant, the donor of the graft may account for some T cells.

This clonotype was seen at least ten times. The rearrangement uses TRBV5-1 and TRBJ1-2; no reliable D call. Germline-derived CDR1 and CDR2 are SGHRS and YFSETQ. The CDR3 totals 16 residues. The V end lost 7 bases, the J end lost 4 bases, and 23 bases lay between the germline ends. CDR3 coding DNA: TGCGCCAGCTTTCCTGGATCGGTTCGAAAGACCTATGGCTACACCTTC. As protein: CASFPGSVRKTYGYTF.

This clonotype was detected once. A much larger clone lies one base from this, so it may be a read error. The chain links TRBV27 to TRBJ2-7; 9 bases are a match to TRBD1. The germline V gene has CDR1 MNHEY and CDR2 SMNVEV (reference sequence). The CDR3 runs 13 residues. CDR3: CAIPGDRENDQYF. Written as DNA, the CDR3 is TGTGCCATTCCAGGGGACAGGGAGAACGATCAGTACTTC.

A note on this clonotype: This may be a read error: a much more frequent sequence differs by one nucleotide. V and J are TRBV7-9 and TRBJ2-1, with D maybe TRBD2 (5 bases). The germline V gene encodes CDR1 SEHNR and CDR2 FQNEAQ (reference sequence). The CDR3 length is 15 residues. Trimming stripped 5 bases from V and 8 bases from J, with 19 bases between. CDR3 sequence: CASSNPGSVRYEQFF. The CDR3 coding sequence is TGTGCCAGCAGCAACCCGGGTAGCGTGAGGTATGAGCAGTTCTTC. The variable domain in full, with the rest retrieved from reference TRBV7-9 and TRBJ2-1, is DTGVSQNPRHKITKRGQNVTFRCDPISEHNRLYWYRQTLGQGPEFLTYFQNEAQLEKSRLLSDRFSAERPKGSFSTLEIQRTEQGDSAMYLCASSNPGSVRYEQFFGPGTRLTVL.

This clonotype was seen at least ten times. This sequence joins TRBV6-4 and TRBJ2-2; 9 bases line up with TRBD2. The CDR3 length is 18 residues. The J segment lost 3 bases and the V segment lost 0 bases, leaving 8 bases of the junction unmatched. CDR1 and CDR2 (germline): MRHNA, SNTAGT. CDR3 sequence reads: CASSDSREGQGDTGELFF. The CDR3 bases are TGTGCCAGCAGTGACTCGCGGGAGGGCCAGGGGGACACCGGGGAGCTGTTTTTT.

For this clonotype: This clone may be a read error of a much larger clone one base away. J is TRBJ2-4 and V is TRBV20-1, with 12 bases fitting TRBD2. Germline V gene lookup returns CDR1 DFQATT and CDR2 SNEGSKA (reference sequence). The CDR3 has 13 amino acids. The CDR3 DNA reads as TGCAGTGCGAGACTAGCGGGAGTGGGGGAGCAGTGCTTC. It codes for CSARLAGVGEQCF.

As to this clonotype: The CDR3 does not end in the conserved phenylalanine or tryptophan, so this is likely a read error. This rearrangement joins TRBV30 to TRBJ2-6, with D perhaps TRBD1 (5 bases). CDR1 GTSNPN and CDR2 SVGIG come from the germline V gene (reference sequence). Trimming cost V 4 bases and J 0 bases, with 16 bases left between them. The length of the CDR3 is 17 residues. As DNA, the CDR3 is TGTGCCTGGAAATTGTTCCGACAGCACTCTGGGGCCAACGTCCTGACTTCC. Protein product: CAWKLFRQHSGANVLTS.

This clonotype has at least ten counts. This rearrangement joins TRBV6-6 to TRBJ1-2; D ambiguous. The CDR3 totals 17 residues. The V and J ends lost 5 bases and 4 bases respectively, with 23 bases between them. In germline, CDR1 is MNHNY, CDR2 SVGAGI (reference sequence). CDR3 bases: TGTGCCAGCAGTAAGAACATAGGTGGGAGAAAGACCTATGGCTACACCTTC. Translated, it gives CASSKNIGGRKTYGYTF.

In this sample, this clonotype turned up many times. The V and J genes are TRBV20-1 and TRBJ1-2, with a weak D call TRBD1 (6 bases). CDR3 length: 13 amino acids. Deletions cut 5 bases from V and 2 bases from J, with 12 bases between. Germline CDR1 DFQATT, CDR2 SNEGSKA (reference sequence). CDR3 protein: CSAEDRSNYGYTF. The CDR3 DNA reads as TGCAGTGCTGAGGACAGATCCAACTATGGCTACACCTTC.

This chain links TRBV12-3 or TRBV12-4 with TRBJ2-4, with D maybe TRBD1 (6 bases). V was trimmed by 4 bases and J by 0 bases, leaving 10 bases between them. This CDR3 has 15 residues. In DNA, the CDR3 is TGTGCCAGCAGTTCGACCAGGGGAGCCAAAAACATTCAGTACTTC. Protein sequence: CASSSTRGAKNIQYF.

A remark on this clonotype: A much larger clone lies a single base off, so this may be a read error. The chain is built from TRBV27 and TRBJ2-5, with unresolved D. Between the trimmed V and J ends, which lost 2 bases and 11 bases, there was a span of 15 bases. The CDR3 is made up of 13 amino acids. CDR1 is MNHEY, CDR2 SMNVEV, per germline (reference sequence). CDR3 region: CASSLRNPPGQYF. The CDR3 DNA reads as TGTGCCAGCAGTTTAAGGAATCCCCCCGGGCAGTACTTC.

This clonotype was seen at least ten times. V gene TRBV30 combines with J gene TRBJ2-5; weak D call: TRBD1 (5 bases). This CDR3 has 12 amino acids. The germline V and J ends were trimmed by 2 bases and 10 bases, with 14 bases remaining between them. Germline-derived CDR1 and CDR2 are GTSNPN and SVGIG (reference sequence). DNA for the CDR3: TGTGCCTGGAGTAGGGGTAGACCCCACCAGTACTTC. Amino acid sequence: CAWSRGRPHQYF.

Concerning this clonotype: It may be a read error: a sequence one base away is much more abundant. This rearrangement joins TRBV3-1 to TRBJ2-2; no clear D gene. Germline V gives CDR1 LGHDT, CDR2 YNNKEL (reference sequence). There are 16 residues in the CDR3. V lost 0 bases and J lost 7, with 15 bases in between. The CDR3 coding sequence is TGTGCCAGCAGCCAAGACCTGACAAGGTTCGGCGGGGAGCTGTTTTTT. It codes for CASSQDLTRFGGELFF. Using reference TRBV3-1 and TRBJ2-2 for the parts outside the CDR3, the full variable domain is DTAVSQTPKYLVTQMGNDKSIKCEQNLGHDTMYWYKQDSKKFLKIMFSYNNKELIINETVPNRFSPKSPDKAHLNLHINSLELGDSAVYFCASSQDLTRFGGELFFGEGSRLTVL.

Details on this clonotype: This could be a read error, since a much larger clone is one nucleotide away. The rearrangement links TRBV3-1 to TRBJ1-3; D is undetermined. The CDR3 loop spans 15 amino acids. CDR1 is LGHDT and CDR2 is YNNKEL in the germline V gene (reference sequence). The chain's CDR3 is CASSPPSFSGNAIYF. DNA of the CDR3: TGTGCCAGCAGCCCCCCTAGCTTTTCTGGAAACGCCATATATTTT.

Details on this clonotype: It may be a read error: a sequence one base away is much more abundant. The genes are TRBV19 and TRBJ1-1; D is uncertain. The germline CDR1 and CDR2 sequences are LNHDA and SQIVND (reference sequence). The CDR3 covers 16 residues. The CDR3 DNA sequence: TGTGCCAGTAGCCCATCCCGTCGACACGAGAACACTGGAGCTTTCTTT. Amino acid sequence: CASSPSRRHENTGAFF.

This clonotype appeared many times. The genes are TRBV7-6 and TRBJ2-7; 12 positions match TRBD2. Germline loops: CDR1 SGHVS, CDR2 FNYEAQ. The V and J ends lost 1 base and 1 base, in that order; junction bases with no gene match: 5. This CDR3 comprises 17 residues. CDR3 nucleotides: TGTGCCAGCAGCTTAGGGTCACTAGCGGGGGGATCCTACGAGCAGTACTTC. It yields the protein CASSLGSLAGGSYEQYF. Supplemented by reference TRBV7-6 and TRBJ2-7, the full variable domain reads GAGVSQSPRYKVTKRGQDVALRCDPISGHVSLYWYRQALGQGPEFLTYFNYEAQQDKSGLPNDRFSAERPEGSISTLTIQRTEQRDSAMYRCASSLGSLAGGSYEQYFGPGTRLTVT.